The next 15 T cell receptor beta chains were all read from a single sample in a study of cytomegalovirus exposure and HLA in healthy donors. Researchers ran the PCR with 60 Vbeta and 13 Jbeta primers. Sequencing used immunoSEQ multiplex PCR; TCRdb keeps in-frame clones, though not all of them. Counted here are about 200,000 clones, around 80% occurring once; the ten biggest clones make up 2.9%. The sequencing sample was made of PBMCs. The receptor source for this set is a man between 25 and 39 years old in good health and CMV-seronegative.

The chain carries TRBV10-3 and TRBJ1-6; 7 nucleotides match TRBD1. This CDR3 is built from 13 residues. V was clipped by 10 bases and J by 7 bases; unmatched bases: 7. The germline gives CDR1 ENHRY, CDR2 SYGVKD. CDR3 sequence (DNA): TGTGCCACCCGAGGACAGGCGAATTCACCCCTCCACTTT. As protein: CATRGQANSPLHF.

The chain couples TRBV5-6 to TRBJ2-7; D not certain. The germline CDR1 and CDR2 sequences are SGHDT and YYEEEE. The CDR3 extends over 14 amino acids. V was clipped by 0 bases and J by 4 bases, with 11 bases between them. CDR3 amino acids: CASSLGLNLYEQYF. CDR3 in DNA: TGTGCCAGCAGCTTGGGACTTAATCTTTACGAGCAGTACTTC.

This chain uses TRBV4-2 with TRBJ1-5; weak D call: TRBD1 (5 bases). Germline V gene sequence: CDR1 LGHNA, CDR2 YNFKEQ. CDR3 length: 15 amino acids. V shed 0 bases and J shed 1 base, with 7 bases lying between them. CDR3 DNA sequence: TGTGCCAGCAGCCAAGAAGACAGAAGCAATCAGCCCCAGCATTTT. As protein: CASSQEDRSNQPQHF.

In nucleotides, the CDR3 is TGTGCCAGCAGCGTAGATCCAAAGCGAACGGGGGAGCCAGATAGCAATCAGCCCCAGCATTTT. Encoded protein: CASSVDPKRTGEPDSNQPQHF. The chain combines TRBV9 with TRBJ1-5; tentative D call: TRBD1 (5 bases). V was trimmed by 0 bases and J by 0 bases, leaving 25 bases between them. The CDR3 is 21 amino acids. Looked up from germline, CDR1 is SGDLS and CDR2 is YYNGEE.

The rearrangement joins TRBV27 to TRBJ1-2; 11 bases map to TRBD1. Trimming cost V 8 bases and J 6 bases; bases outside gene matches: 8. The CDR3 is 14 residues long. Germline CDR1 reads MNHEY; CDR2 reads SMNVEV (reference sequence). The CDR3 loop is CASGNRDRGDGYTF. The CDR3 bases are TGTGCCAGCGGTAACCGGGACAGGGGGGATGGCTACACCTTC.

The V gene is TRBV18, the J gene TRBJ1-6, with 7 bases that match TRBD1. The CDR3 is made up of 15 amino acids. J gave up 5 bases and V 3 bases, and 4 bases lay outside the gene matches. CDR1 is KGHSH, CDR2 LQKENI, per germline. CDR3 coding DNA: TGTGCCAGCTCACCGGCAGGGGGAGATAATTCACCCCTCCACTTT. It codes for CASSPAGGDNSPLHF.

This chain connects TRBV4-2 to TRBJ1-1; D remains unclear. The CDR3 sequence is 13 residues long. V lost 0 bases to trimming and J lost 6 bases, with 8 bases between them. Looked up from germline, CDR1 is LGHNA and CDR2 is YNFKEQ. CDR3 loop: CASSQDPRAEAFF. The CDR3 DNA follows: TGTGCCAGCAGCCAAGATCCCCGTGCTGAAGCTTTCTTT.

This chain uses TRBV7-9 with TRBJ2-2; D perhaps matches TRBD1 (5 bases). Trimming stripped 5 bases from V and 1 base from J, with 11 bases between. Germline CDR1 is SEHNR and CDR2 is FQNEAQ (reference sequence). This CDR3 spans 15 amino acids. CDR3 sequence: CASSLTTGNTGELFF. DNA of the CDR3: TGTGCCAGCAGCCTCACCACAGGGAACACCGGGGAGCTGTTTTTT.

The V gene is TRBV2, the J gene TRBJ2-1; D might be TRBD2 (5 bases). This CDR3 is 15 amino acids long. Germline assignment: CDR1 SNHLY and CDR2 FYNNEI. Trimming took off 4 bases at V and 2 bases at J, with 12 bases between the two ends. CDR3 residues: CASSVGGLTYNEQFF. The CDR3 DNA sequence: TGTGCCAGCAGTGTAGGAGGTCTCACCTACAATGAGCAGTTCTTC.

This clone has only a few counts. The chain is built from TRBV5-1 and TRBJ2-7, with no clear D. The CDR3 is 15 amino acids. Trimming left V 4 bases short and J 2 bases short, with 16 bases between. Germline CDR1 is SGHRS and CDR2 is YFSETQ. CDR3: CASSQDAVRAYEQYF. CDR3 sequence (DNA): TGCGCCAGCAGCCAAGACGCAGTCCGGGCCTACGAGCAGTACTTC.

CDR3 in amino acids: CASSQGAGGHEQYF. For the CDR3, the DNA is TGCGCCAGCAGCCAAGGGGCGGGGGGGCACGAGCAGTACTTC. The V call is TRBV4-3, the J call TRBJ2-7; TRBD2 agrees at 9 bases. The CDR3 sequence is 14 residues long. Per the germline V gene, CDR1 is LGHNA and CDR2 is YSLEER. The junction had 3 bases not matched to a gene; V was cut back by 1 base and J by 5 bases.

The chain couples TRBV7-2 to TRBJ2-7; 9 nucleotides line up with TRBD1. With V trimmed by 5 bases and J by 2 bases, 10 bases remained unmatched. The germline CDR1 and CDR2 sequences are SGHTA and FQGNSA. The CDR3 totals 16 residues. As DNA, the CDR3 is TGTGCCAGCAGCCGACCTCGGGACAGGGCAACCTACGAGCAGTACTTC. Its translation: CASSRPRDRATYEQYF. The whole variable domain, filled in from reference TRBV7-2 and TRBJ2-7, reads GAGVSQSPSNKVTEKGKDVELRCDPISGHTALYWYRQSLGQGLEFLIYFQGNSAPDKSGLPSDRFSAERTGGSVSTLTIQRTQQEDSAVYLCASSRPRDRATYEQYFGPGTRLTVT.

This clone was found once. J is TRBJ2-7 and V is TRBV29-1; TRBD1 might be the D (6 bases). The V end was cut by 3 bases, the J end by 7 bases, with 16 bases between. The CDR3 is made up of 13 amino acids. From germline, CDR1 is SQVTM and CDR2 ANQGSEA. This chain's CDR3 is CSVEGGAGDEQYF. The CDR3 nucleotides read TGCAGCGTTGAGGGTGGGGCAGGGGATGAGCAGTACTTC.

The rearrangement links TRBV28 to TRBJ2-1, with 9 bases that match TRBD1. The trim removed 2 bases at V and 8 bases at J, leaving 7 bases unmatched. This CDR3 region has 15 residues. CDR1 is MDHEN, CDR2 SYDVKM, per germline. The CDR3 nucleotides are TGTGCCAGCAGTTTAGGGACAGGGACCCCTGATGAGCAGTTCTTC. Residues: CASSLGTGTPDEQFF.

V usage is TRBV5-1 and J usage is TRBJ2-3, with 8 bases that match TRBD1. The CDR3 totals 17 residues. The germline V gene has CDR1 SGHRS and CDR2 YFSETQ. J lost 6 bases, V lost 4 bases, and 16 bases had no gene match. CDR3 in DNA: TGCGCCAGCAGCGCGGACAGGGTGTGGGACTTCGCGGATACGCAGTATTTT. Its translation is CASSADRVWDFADTQYF.